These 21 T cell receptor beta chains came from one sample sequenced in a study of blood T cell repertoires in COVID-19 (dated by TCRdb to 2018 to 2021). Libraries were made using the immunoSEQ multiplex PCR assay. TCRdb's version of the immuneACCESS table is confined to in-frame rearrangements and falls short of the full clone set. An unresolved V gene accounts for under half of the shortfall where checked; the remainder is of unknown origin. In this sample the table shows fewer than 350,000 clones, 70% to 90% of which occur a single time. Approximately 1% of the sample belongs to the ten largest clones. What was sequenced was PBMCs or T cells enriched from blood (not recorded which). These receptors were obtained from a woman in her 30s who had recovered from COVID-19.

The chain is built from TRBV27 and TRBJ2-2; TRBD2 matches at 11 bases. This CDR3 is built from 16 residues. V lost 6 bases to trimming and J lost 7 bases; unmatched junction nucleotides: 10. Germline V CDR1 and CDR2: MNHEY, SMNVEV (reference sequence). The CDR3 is CASSHSGRALIGELFF. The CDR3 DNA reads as TGTGCCAGCAGCCATAGCGGGAGGGCCCTGATCGGGGAGCTGTTTTTT.

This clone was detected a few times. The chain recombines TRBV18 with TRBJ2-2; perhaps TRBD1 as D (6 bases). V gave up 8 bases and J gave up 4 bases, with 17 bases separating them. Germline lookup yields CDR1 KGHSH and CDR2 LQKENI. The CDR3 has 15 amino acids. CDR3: CASATGMLGTGELFF. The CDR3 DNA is TGTGCCAGCGCAACAGGGATGCTGGGCACCGGGGAGCTGTTTTTT. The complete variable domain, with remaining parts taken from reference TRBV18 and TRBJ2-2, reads NAGVMQNPRHLVRRRGQEARLRCSPMKGHSHVYWYRQLPEEGLKFMVYLQKENIIDESGMPKERFSAEFPKEGPSILRIQQVVRGDSAAYFCASATGMLGTGELFFGEGSRLTVL.

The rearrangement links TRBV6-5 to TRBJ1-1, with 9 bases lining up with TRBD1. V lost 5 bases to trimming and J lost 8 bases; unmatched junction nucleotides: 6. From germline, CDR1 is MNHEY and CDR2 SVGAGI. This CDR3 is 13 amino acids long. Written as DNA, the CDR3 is TGTGCCAGCAGTACGGGACAGGGAGAAGAAGCTTTCTTT. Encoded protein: CASSTGQGEEAFF.

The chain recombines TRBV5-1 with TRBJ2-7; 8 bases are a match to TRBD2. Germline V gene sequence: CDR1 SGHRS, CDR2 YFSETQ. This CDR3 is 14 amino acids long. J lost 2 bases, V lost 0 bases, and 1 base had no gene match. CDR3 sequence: CASSLERGPYEQYF. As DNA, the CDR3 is TGCGCCAGCAGCTTGGAGCGGGGGCCCTACGAGCAGTACTTC.

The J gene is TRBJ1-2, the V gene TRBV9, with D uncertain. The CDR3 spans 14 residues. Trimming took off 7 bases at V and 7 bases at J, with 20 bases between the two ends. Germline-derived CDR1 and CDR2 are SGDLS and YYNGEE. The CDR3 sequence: CASSPMTTSIGYTF. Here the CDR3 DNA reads TGTGCCAGCTCACCAATGACAACCTCTATTGGCTACACCTTC.

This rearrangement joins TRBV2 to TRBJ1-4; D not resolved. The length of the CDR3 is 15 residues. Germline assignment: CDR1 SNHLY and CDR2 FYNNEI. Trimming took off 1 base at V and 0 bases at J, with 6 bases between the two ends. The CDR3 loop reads CASSEGGATNEKLFF. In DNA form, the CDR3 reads TGTGCCAGCAGTGAAGGAGGAGCAACTAATGAAAAACTGTTTTTT.

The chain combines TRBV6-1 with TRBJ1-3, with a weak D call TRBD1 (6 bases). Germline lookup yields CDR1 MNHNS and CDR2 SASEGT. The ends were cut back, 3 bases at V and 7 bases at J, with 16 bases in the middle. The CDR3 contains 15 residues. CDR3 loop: CASSEYRVGINTIYF. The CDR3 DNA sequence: TGTGCCAGCAGTGAGTACAGGGTCGGTATCAACACCATATATTTT.

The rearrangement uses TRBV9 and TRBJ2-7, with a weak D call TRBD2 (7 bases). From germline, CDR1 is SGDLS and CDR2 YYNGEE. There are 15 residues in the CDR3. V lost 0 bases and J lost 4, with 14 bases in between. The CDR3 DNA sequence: TGTGCCAGCAGCGTAGCGGGGGGCCTGGGGTACGAGCAGTACTTC. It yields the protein CASSVAGGLGYEQYF.

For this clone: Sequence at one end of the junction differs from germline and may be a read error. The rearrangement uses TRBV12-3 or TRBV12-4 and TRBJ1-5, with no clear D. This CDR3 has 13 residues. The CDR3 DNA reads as TGTGTCAGCAGTTTCGGGGATAATCAGCCCCAGCATTTT. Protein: CVSSFGDNQPQHF.

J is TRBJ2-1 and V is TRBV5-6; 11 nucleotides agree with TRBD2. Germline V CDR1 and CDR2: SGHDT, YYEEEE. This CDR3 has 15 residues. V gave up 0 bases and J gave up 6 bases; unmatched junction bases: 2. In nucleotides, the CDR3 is TGTGCCAGCAGCTTGGTCGGGACTAGCGGCAATGAGCAGTTCTTC. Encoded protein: CASSLVGTSGNEQFF.

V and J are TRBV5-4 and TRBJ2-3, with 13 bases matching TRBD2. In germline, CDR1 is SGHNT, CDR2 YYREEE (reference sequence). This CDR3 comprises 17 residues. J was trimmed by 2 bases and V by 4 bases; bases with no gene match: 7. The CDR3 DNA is TGTGCCAGCAGCGCCGGACTAGCGGGAGCCCTCACAGATACGCAGTATTTT. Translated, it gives CASSAGLAGALTDTQYF.

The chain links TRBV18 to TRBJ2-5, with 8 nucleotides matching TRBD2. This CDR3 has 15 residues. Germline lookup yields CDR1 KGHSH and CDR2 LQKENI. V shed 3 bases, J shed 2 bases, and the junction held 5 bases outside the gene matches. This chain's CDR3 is CASSPPSGGQETQYF. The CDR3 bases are TGTGCCAGCTCACCGCCCAGCGGGGGACAAGAGACCCAGTACTTC.

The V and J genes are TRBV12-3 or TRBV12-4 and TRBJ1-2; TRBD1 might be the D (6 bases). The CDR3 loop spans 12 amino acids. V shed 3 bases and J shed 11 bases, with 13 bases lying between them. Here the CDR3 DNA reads TGTGCCAGCAGTTTCCCTCCCAGGGGATACACCTTC. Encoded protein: CASSFPPRGYTF.

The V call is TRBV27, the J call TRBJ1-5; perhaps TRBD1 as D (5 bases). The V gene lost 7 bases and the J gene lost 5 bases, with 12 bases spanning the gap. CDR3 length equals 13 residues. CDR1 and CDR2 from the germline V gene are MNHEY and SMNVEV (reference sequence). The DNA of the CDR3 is TGTGCCAGCAATAAGGGGCCCGATCAGCCCCAGCATTTT. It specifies CASNKGPDQPQHF.

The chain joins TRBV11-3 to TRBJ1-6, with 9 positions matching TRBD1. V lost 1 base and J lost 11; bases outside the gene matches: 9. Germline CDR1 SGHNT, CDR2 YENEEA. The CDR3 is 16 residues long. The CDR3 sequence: CASSLGLQGATAPLHF. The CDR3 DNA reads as TGTGCCAGCAGCTTAGGGTTACAGGGGGCGACTGCACCCCTCCACTTT.

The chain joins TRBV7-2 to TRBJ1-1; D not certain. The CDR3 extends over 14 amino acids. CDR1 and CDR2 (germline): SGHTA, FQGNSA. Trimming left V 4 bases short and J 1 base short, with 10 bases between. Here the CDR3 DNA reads TGTGCCAGCAGCTCCGGACTCACGAACACTGAAGCTTTCTTT. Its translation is CASSSGLTNTEAFF.

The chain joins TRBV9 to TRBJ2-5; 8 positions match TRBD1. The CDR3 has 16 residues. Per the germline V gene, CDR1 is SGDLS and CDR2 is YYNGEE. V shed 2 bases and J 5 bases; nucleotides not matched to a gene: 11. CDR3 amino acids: CASSVGTGAVGETQYF. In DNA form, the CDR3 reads TGTGCCAGCAGCGTGGGGACAGGAGCGGTCGGGGAGACCCAGTACTTC.

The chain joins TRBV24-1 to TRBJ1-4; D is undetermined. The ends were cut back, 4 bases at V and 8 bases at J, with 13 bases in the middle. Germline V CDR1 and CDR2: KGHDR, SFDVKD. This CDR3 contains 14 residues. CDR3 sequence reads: CATSEAGLPEKLFF. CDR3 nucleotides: TGTGCCACCAGTGAAGCGGGTCTGCCGGAAAAACTGTTTTTT.

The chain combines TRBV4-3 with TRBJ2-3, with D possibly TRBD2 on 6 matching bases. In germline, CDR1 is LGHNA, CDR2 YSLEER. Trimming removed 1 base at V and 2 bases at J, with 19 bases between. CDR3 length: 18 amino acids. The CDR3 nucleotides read TGCGCCAGCAGCCAAGGTGTGGGGCGGCGGGGTCCCACAGATACGCAGTATTTT. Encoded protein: CASSQGVGRRGPTDTQYF.

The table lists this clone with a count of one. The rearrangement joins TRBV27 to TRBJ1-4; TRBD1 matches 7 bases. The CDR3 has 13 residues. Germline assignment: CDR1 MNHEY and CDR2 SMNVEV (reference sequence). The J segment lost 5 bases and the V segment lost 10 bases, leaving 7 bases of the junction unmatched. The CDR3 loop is CATKGGWNEKLFF. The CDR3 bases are TGTGCCACGAAAGGGGGCTGGAATGAAAAACTGTTTTTT.

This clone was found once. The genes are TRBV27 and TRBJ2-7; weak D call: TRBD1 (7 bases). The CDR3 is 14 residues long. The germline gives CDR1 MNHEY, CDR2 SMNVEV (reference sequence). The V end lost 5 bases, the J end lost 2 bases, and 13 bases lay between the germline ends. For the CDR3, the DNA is TGTGCCAGCAGTGTAACAGGGGAGGCCTACGAGCAGTACTTC. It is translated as CASSVTGEAYEQYF.